Included here is one T cell receptor beta chain sequence, with context. Its antigen is as yet unknown. It was with a sample-barcoded 5' primer and a J-beta primer mix that a second PCR of roughly 7 to 12 cycles was run. MiXCR, applied by TCRdb to the 5' RACE reads, yields one record per CDR3 protein. This sample has around 1.1 million distinct CDR3 sequences, with more than 30% found just once. The CDR3 spans 12 residues. The germline gives CDR1 MNHEY, CDR2 SMNVEV (reference sequence). V was trimmed by 5 bases and J by 7 bases, leaving 9 bases between them. These data originate in a study of blood T cells in healthy people across ages. Whole-study results and caveats: From one million sequenced T cells, diversity estimates were lower bounds. Donors of long life had a larger count of naive CD4+ cells and greater diversity than aged donors. The study lacked donor CMV status, which possibly confounded expanded clonotype changes.

Sequencing used blood. This sequence originates from a man between 18 and 29 years old in good health. J is TRBJ1-5 and V is TRBV27; no definite D call. The CDR3 sequence is CASSPLKQPQHF. CDR3 bases: TGTGCCAGCAGTCCTCTCAAGCAGCCCCAGCATTTT.